A single sample gave rise to the 5 T cell receptor beta chains below, sequenced in a study of tumor-infiltrating lymphocytes in primary liver carcinoma. The researchers produced TCR beta cDNA from 450 to 600 ng total RNA with a constant-region primer. Investigators got TCR beta libraries out of three nested multiplex PCR rounds, done with slightly modified ARM-PCR. A C-beta reverse primer and TRBV1-TRBV30 forward primers served in each of the first two PCR rounds, at about 9 cycles apiece. Via MiXCR, TCRdb re-called the multiplex PCR reads, giving one row per CDR3 protein. The table lists under 200,000 distinct CDR3 sequences, around four fifths of them singletons. DNA and RNA were both co-extracted from approximately 20-30 mg of bulk tissue that had not been sorted. The sample taken for sequencing was tumor tissue from primary liver carcinoma. The source of these receptors is a man between 35 and 55 years old with primary liver carcinoma and hepatitis B virus infection.

This clonotype was observed a handful of times. Since no conserved phenylalanine or tryptophan closes the CDR3, a read error is the likely cause. CDR3: CASSSLSAYEQYL. The CDR3 DNA follows: TGTGCCAGCAGCTCACTGAGTGCCTACGAGCAGTACTTA. This chain connects TRBV11-2 to TRBJ2-7; the D is unclear. Trimming cost V 4 bases and J 2 bases, with 9 bases left between them. This CDR3 region has 13 residues. CDR1 is SGHAT, CDR2 FQNNGV, per germline.

V usage is TRBV7-9 and J usage is TRBJ2-5, with D hard to call. The V end lost 10 bases, the J end lost 3 bases, and 9 bases lay between the germline ends. The CDR3 extends over 11 amino acids. Germline-derived CDR1 and CDR2 are SEHNR and FQNEAQ (reference sequence). The CDR3 DNA follows: TGTGCCAATAGCTTGAAAGAGACCCAGTACTTC. It codes for CANSLKETQYF.

For this clonotype: Since no conserved phenylalanine or tryptophan closes the CDR3, a read error is the likely cause. V is TRBV7-2 and J is TRBJ2-7; D tentatively fits TRBD1 or TRBD2 (5 bases each). CDR1 and CDR2 (germline): SGHTA, FQGNSA. The CDR3 covers 13 residues. V lost 4 bases and J 10 bases, leaving 17 bases between the germline ends. CDR3 region: CTSSSTTRGDQYL. CDR3 DNA sequence: TGTACCAGCAGCTCCACTACTAGAGGGGACCAGTACCTC.

The chain joins TRBV11-2 to TRBJ1-2; unclear D gene. Trimming cost V 9 bases and J 8 bases, with 28 bases left between them. Germline CDR1 and CDR2: SGHAT and FQNNGV. The CDR3 runs 16 residues. DNA of the CDR3: TGTGCCAGTTGCTTAGATTCGGTAGCCTATCCTCGAGGCTACACCTTC. This codes for CASCLDSVAYPRGYTF.

The chain carries TRBV12-3 or TRBV12-4 and TRBJ2-3, with a weak D call TRBD1 (5 bases). Trimming took 4 bases from V and 8 from J, leaving 19 bases between them. CDR3 length: 15 residues. The CDR3 DNA sequence: TGTGCCAGCAGTTGGGTCAGGGATGGATCAGGTACGCAGTATTTT. Its translation: CASSWVRDGSGTQYF.